Here is one T cell receptor beta chain with its context. No antigen is known for it. The germline V gene has CDR1 WSHSY and CDR2 SAAADI. J gave up 3 bases and V 1 base, and 5 bases lay outside the gene matches. The CDR3 runs to 16 residues. This entry belongs to a study of cytomegalovirus exposure and HLA in healthy donors. Amplification used 60 Vbeta primers and 13 Jbeta primers. Clones were sequenced by immunoSEQ multiplex PCR, and TCRdb holds only the in-frame ones, with some missing. Of about 36,000 clones listed, roughly two thirds are singletons. The study's findings and limits: There was a cluster of highly shared sequence variants that was likely a sequencing artifact. In vitro experiments confirmed that a few CMV-associated chains were specific for CMV antigens. The authors enumerated 150 to 200 TCR beta chains as linked to cytomegalovirus.

The material sequenced was PBMCs. The rearrangement joins TRBV10-2 to TRBJ2-7; 11 nucleotides match TRBD2. The source of this sequence is a young man in good health and CMV-seronegative. CDR3 loop: CASSEYLTSGNYEQYF. As DNA, the CDR3 is TGCGCCAGCAGTGAGTATTTGACTAGCGGGAACTACGAGCAGTACTTC.